This entry concerns a single T cell receptor (beta chain). This specimen comes from a study of long-term antiretroviral therapy in people with HIV. Germline assignment: CDR1 SGDLS and CDR2 YYNGEE. V lost 3 bases and J lost 5, with 15 bases in between. This CDR3 comprises 15 residues. Run at survey level, the immunoSEQ assay was version v3.0. Target depth was roughly 40,000-50,000 T-cell genomes per sample. Method: immunoSEQ multiplex PCR; TCRdb's copy keeps in-frame clones and lacks some. The sample lists about 25,000 clones; 79% were seen once. The source is a man aged 30-40 years with HIV. The material was unsorted PBMCs, obtained 2.1 years after starting antiretroviral therapy. The V and J genes are TRBV9 and TRBJ2-1; D is perhaps TRBD1 (6 bases). CDR3: CASSESGAPHNEQFF. CDR3 DNA sequence: TGTGCCAGCAGCGAATCAGGGGCCCCCCACAATGAGCAGTTCTTC.